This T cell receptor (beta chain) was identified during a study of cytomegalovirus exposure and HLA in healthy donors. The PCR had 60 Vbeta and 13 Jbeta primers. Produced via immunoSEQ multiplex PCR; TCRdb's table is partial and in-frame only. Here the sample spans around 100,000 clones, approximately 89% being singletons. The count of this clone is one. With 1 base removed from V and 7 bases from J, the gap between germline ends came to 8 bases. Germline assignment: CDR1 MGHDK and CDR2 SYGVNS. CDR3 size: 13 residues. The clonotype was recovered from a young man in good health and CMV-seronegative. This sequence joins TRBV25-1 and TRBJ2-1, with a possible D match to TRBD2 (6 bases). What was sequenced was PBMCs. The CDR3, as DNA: TGTGCCAGCAGTGAATGGGACTGGAATGAGCAGTTCTTC. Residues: CASSEWDWNEQFF.